These 27 T cell receptor beta chains share one sample of origin, sequenced in a study of Ad26.COV2.S vaccination and SARS-CoV-2 variants (dated by TCRdb to the early 2020s). Library preparation used the immunoSEQ multiplex PCR assay. The table was pulled from immuneACCESS by TCRdb, which kept in-frame rearrangements only. Such tables lose some clones; where checked, under half of the loss comes from unresolved V genes, and the rest has no known cause. Present in this sample are hundreds of thousands of clones, roughly nine tenths of which were seen just once. The top ten constitute 6.4% of the sample. Explained via the paper, the treatment or condition label denotes: around 19 received Ad26.COV2.S at low or high dose, single or two shots; about 5 received placebo; per-sample allocation not given. Repertoires of vaccine and placebo recipients were sequenced from samples taken on day 63 after the first injection.

The sample in question was peripheral blood, obtained in a trial of Ad26.COV2.S vaccine versus placebo. These receptors came from a person aged 18 to 65 who received the Ad26.COV2.S COVID-19 vaccine or a placebo.

This clone is a singleton in its sample. This chain links TRBV3-1 (or the pseudogene TRBV3-2) with TRBJ2-7, with D possibly being TRBD1 (7 bases). The V end was cut by 4 bases, the J end by 6 bases, with 16 bases between. Germline V lookup: CDR1 LGHDT, CDR2 YNNKEL (reference sequence). The CDR3 length is 14 residues. For the CDR3, the DNA is TGTGCCAGCAGCCCCCTTCAGGGGGGCGGCGAGCAGTACTTC. Amino acid sequence: CASSPLQGGGEQYF.

The rearrangement joins TRBV11-1 to TRBJ2-1; TRBD1 might be the D (5 bases). CDR3 size: 16 residues. Trimming took off 4 bases at V and 3 bases at J, with 16 bases between the two ends. Per the germline V gene, CDR1 is SGHAT and CDR2 is FQDESV (reference sequence). The DNA of the CDR3 is TGTGCCAGCAGCTCGATAGGGGAAATCATCTACAATGAGCAGTTCTTC. It yields the protein CASSSIGEIIYNEQFF.

This chain links TRBV7-3 with TRBJ2-7, with D tentatively TRBD2 (6 bases). With 5 bases removed from V and 5 bases from J, the gap between germline ends came to 10 bases. The CDR3 spans 12 residues. Germline CDR1 reads SGHTA; CDR2 reads FQGTGA. The CDR3 region is CASSPRGNEQYF. The CDR3 DNA is TGTGCCAGCAGCCCGCGGGGTAACGAGCAGTACTTC.

This chain uses TRBV10-3 with TRBJ1-3; 12 positions match TRBD1. Germline assignment: CDR1 ENHRY and CDR2 SYGVKD. The CDR3 is 15 amino acids. J lost 4 bases, V lost 10 bases, and 8 bases had no gene match. CDR3 protein: CATHGTGGSGNTIYF. CDR3 in DNA: TGTGCCACCCACGGGACAGGGGGCTCAGGAAACACCATATATTTT.

The V and J genes are TRBV6-1 and TRBJ2-3; perhaps TRBD2 as D (6 bases). Germline loops: CDR1 MNHNS, CDR2 SASEGT. The CDR3 spans 13 residues. V dropped 1 base and J dropped 7 bases, with 9 bases sitting between them. The CDR3 sequence is CASSEDGGNTQYF. CDR3 DNA sequence: TGTGCCAGCAGTGAAGATGGGGGGAATACGCAGTATTTT.

This chain joins TRBV30 and TRBJ2-3; 8 nucleotides agree with TRBD2. J lost 0 bases, V lost 2 bases, and 7 bases had no gene match. The length of the CDR3 is 16 residues. Germline V lookup: CDR1 GTSNPN, CDR2 SVGIG (reference sequence). This CDR3 reads CAWSSRAGVSTDTQYF. The CDR3 coding sequence is TGTGCCTGGAGTTCCCGAGCGGGGGTCAGCACAGATACGCAGTATTTT.

This rearrangement joins TRBV7-9 to TRBJ2-7; unclear D gene. V shed 5 bases and J shed 2 bases, with 7 bases lying between them. Per germline, CDR1 SEHNR and CDR2 FQNEAQ (reference sequence). CDR3 length: 12 amino acids. Written as DNA, the CDR3 is TGTGCCAGCAGCACACGTACCTACGAGCAGTACTTC. Its translation: CASSTRTYEQYF.

This clone was seen only once. The gene calls are TRBV5-1 and TRBJ2-5; 7 bases are shared with TRBD1. V trimming: 2 bases; J trimming: 2 bases; junction bases outside the gene matches: 3. The CDR3 length is 14 residues. Per germline, CDR1 SGHRS and CDR2 YFSETQ. CDR3 sequence: CASSLPGQQETQYF. CDR3 coding DNA: TGCGCCAGCAGCTTACCGGGACAGCAAGAGACCCAGTACTTC.

In its sample, this clone was seen a few times. The sample has other DNA sequences that encode this CDR3 too. The genes are TRBV7-9 and TRBJ1-1; no clear D gene. The V and J ends lost 2 bases and 2 bases respectively, with 6 bases between them. This CDR3 contains 13 residues. Per the germline V gene, CDR1 is SEHNR and CDR2 is FQNEAQ (reference sequence). For the CDR3, the DNA is TGTGCCAGCAGCTTATCAGGAAACACTGAAGCTTTCTTT. It yields the protein CASSLSGNTEAFF.

The gene calls are TRBV7-9 and TRBJ1-4; D call uncertain. The germline gives CDR1 SEHNR, CDR2 FQNEAQ (reference sequence). The V end was cut by 5 bases, the J end by 6 bases, with 16 bases between. The CDR3 is 15 amino acids. The CDR3 region has the DNA TGTGCCAGCAGCGTGGCGGGCAGACTATATGAAAAACTGTTTTTT. The encoded protein is CASSVAGRLYEKLFF.

The chain links TRBV6-6 to TRBJ1-1; D is possibly TRBD1 (6 bases). The CDR3 is 15 residues long. The V end lost 6 bases, the J end lost 5 bases, and 19 bases lay between the germline ends. Germline values: CDR1 MNHNY, CDR2 SVGAGI (reference sequence). CDR3 in DNA: TGTGCCAGCAGATTCAACCAGGGGAGACGGACTGAAGCTTTCTTT. Amino acid sequence: CASRFNQGRRTEAFF.

The genes are TRBV7-2 and TRBJ1-1, with 8 positions matching TRBD1. The CDR3 loop spans 15 amino acids. The ends lost 4 bases at V and 8 bases at J; junction bases unmatched: 12. Per germline, CDR1 SGHTA and CDR2 FQGNSA. Written as DNA, the CDR3 is TGTGCCAGCAGCTCCGTCCCGGGACAGGCACCAGAAGCTTTCTTT. This sequence encodes CASSSVPGQAPEAFF.

V gene TRBV5-4 combines with J gene TRBJ2-1; 11 nucleotides agree with TRBD2. V dropped 6 bases and J dropped 4; count of bases not matched to a gene: 6. Germline lookup yields CDR1 SGHNT and CDR2 YYREEE (reference sequence). The CDR3 extends over 15 amino acids. Here the CDR3 DNA reads TGTGCCAGCACCTTAGCGGGAGGGATGTACAATGAGCAGTTCTTC. Translation gives CASTLAGGMYNEQFF.

This clone has more than one count but fewer than ten. The chain carries TRBV7-2 and TRBJ2-1, with 7 bases that match TRBD1. The CDR3 spans 15 residues. V lost 2 bases and J lost 6; bases outside the gene matches: 7. Looked up from germline, CDR1 is SGHTA and CDR2 is FQGNSA. CDR3 protein: CASSLSGQATNEQFF. CDR3 DNA sequence: TGTGCCAGCAGCTTATCCGGACAGGCAACCAATGAGCAGTTCTTC.

The chain recombines TRBV6-2 or TRBV6-3 with TRBJ1-5; D gene uncertain. The CDR3 covers 13 residues. The germline V and J ends were trimmed by 0 bases and 7 bases, with 7 bases remaining between them. Germline V gene lookup returns CDR1 MNHEY and CDR2 SVGEGT. CDR3 loop: CASSYSVRQPQHF. CDR3 sequence (DNA): TGTGCCAGCAGTTACTCGGTGCGGCAGCCCCAGCATTTT.

V is TRBV3-1 (or the pseudogene TRBV3-2) and J is TRBJ2-7, with D possibly being TRBD2 (6 bases). Trimming took off 4 bases at V and 1 base at J, with 11 bases between the two ends. This CDR3 contains 14 residues. Per germline, CDR1 LGHDT and CDR2 YNNKEL (reference sequence). The DNA of the CDR3 is TGTGCCAGCAGCCTCGAAGGGAGGTCCTACGAGCAGTACTTC. Translated, it gives CASSLEGRSYEQYF.

The rearrangement joins TRBV28 to TRBJ2-7; 10 bases fit TRBD2. This CDR3 comprises 15 residues. Germline CDR1 reads MDHEN; CDR2 reads SYDVKM. V dropped 4 bases and J dropped 0; count of bases not matched to a gene: 3. CDR3 DNA: TGTGCCAGCAGTTCTACTAGCGGGGTCTCCTACGAGCAGTACTTC. Encoded protein: CASSSTSGVSYEQYF.

With regard to this clone: A read error may produce the germline difference seen at one junction end. The CDR3 DNA sequence: TGCGCCAGCAAAGATACGCAGTATTTT. Its translation is CASKDTQYF. The chain couples TRBV5-1 to TRBJ2-3; the D is unclear. Germline V CDR1 and CDR2: SGHRS, YFSETQ. There are 9 residues in the CDR3.

The chain couples TRBV11-2 to TRBJ2-7; 7 positions match TRBD1. V shed 5 bases, J shed 1 base, and the junction held 5 bases outside the gene matches. The germline V gene encodes CDR1 SGHAT and CDR2 FQNNGV. The CDR3 has 14 residues. The CDR3 loop reads CASSDRDSSYEQYF. The CDR3 DNA is TGTGCCAGCAGCGACCGGGACAGTTCCTACGAGCAGTACTTC.

The rearrangement links TRBV5-1 to TRBJ1-1; TRBD1 is a possible D gene (6 bases). Trimming removed 4 bases from V and 0 bases from J, with 13 bases in between. Germline V gene sequence: CDR1 SGHRS, CDR2 YFSETQ. This CDR3 has 15 amino acids. The CDR3 sequence: CASSTDGQLNTEAFF. Here the CDR3 DNA reads TGCGCCAGCAGCACAGACGGACAGCTGAACACTGAAGCTTTCTTT.

The V gene is TRBV4-1, the J gene TRBJ1-1, with D hard to call. The V gene lost 0 bases and the J gene lost 7 bases, with 6 bases spanning the gap. The CDR3 is 12 residues long. The germline V gene has CDR1 MGHRA and CDR2 YSYEKL. The CDR3: CASSQDIGEAFF. CDR3 nucleotide sequence: TGCGCCAGCAGCCAAGATATCGGTGAAGCTTTCTTT.

The chain uses TRBV5-5 and TRBJ2-3, with D tentatively TRBD1 or TRBD2 (6 bases each). V lost 9 bases, J lost 6 bases, and 14 bases lay in between. CDR3 length equals 12 residues. CDR1 and CDR2 (germline): SGHKS, YYEKEE (reference sequence). The CDR3 is CATALGGDTQYF. CDR3 in DNA: TGTGCCACAGCCTTAGGGGGGGATACGCAGTATTTT.

The rearrangement uses TRBV5-1 and TRBJ2-2; D could derive from TRBD1 or TRBD2 (5 bases each). CDR1 is SGHRS and CDR2 is YFSETQ in the germline V gene. The CDR3 has 15 amino acids. V dropped 0 bases and J dropped 7 bases, with 13 bases sitting between them. CDR3 coding DNA: TGCGCCAGCAGCTTGGCTGGGGGTTCGGTCGGGGAGCTGTTTTTT. This codes for CASSLAGGSVGELFF.

In this sample, this clone turned up many times. This chain uses TRBV6-2 or TRBV6-3 with TRBJ2-5; no clear D. Germline V gene sequence: CDR1 MNHEY, CDR2 SVGEGT. Deletions cut 4 bases from V and 5 bases from J, with 32 bases between. The CDR3 runs to 20 residues. CDR3 in DNA: TGTGCCAGCAGTTTTACAGCCCTAGGTGTGTCTACCACTCGCCCCGAGACCCAGTACTTC. It translates to CASSFTALGVSTTRPETQYF.

This clone was seen just once. The genes are TRBV11-1 and TRBJ2-3; D remains ambiguous. Germline-derived CDR1 and CDR2 are SGHAT and FQDESV (reference sequence). The CDR3 runs to 15 residues. Trimming removed 2 bases at V and 3 bases at J, with 12 bases between. CDR3 nucleotide sequence: TGTGCCAGCAGCTTATTTACGCTACATACAGATACGCAGTATTTT. This translates into CASSLFTLHTDTQYF. Drawing the rest from reference TRBV11-1 and TRBJ2-3, the complete variable domain is EAEVAQSPRYKITEKSQAVAFWCDPISGHATLYWYRQILGQGPELLVQFQDESVVDDSQLPKDRFSAERLKGVDSTLKIQPAELGDSAMYLCASSLFTLHTDTQYFGPGTRLTVL.

The chain couples TRBV4-1 to TRBJ2-6; D not certain. Germline V gene data show CDR1 as MGHRA and CDR2 as YSYEKL. The CDR3 is 17 amino acids. V dropped 0 bases and J dropped 0 bases, with 9 bases sitting between them. The DNA of the CDR3 is TGCGCCAGCAGCCAAGAGGAACTGGCCTCTGGGGCCAACGTCCTGACTTTC. Its protein is CASSQEELASGANVLTF.

The chain uses TRBV4-3 and TRBJ2-3; D is perhaps TRBD1 (6 bases). Germline CDR1 is LGHNA and CDR2 is YSLEER. V lost 3 bases and J lost 4, with 17 bases in between. This CDR3 has 16 residues. The CDR3 DNA is TGCGCCAGCAGCCACAAAGAACCCGGGACACCAGATACGCAGTATTTT. It specifies CASSHKEPGTPDTQYF.